Each of the 26 T cell receptor beta chains below was sequenced from the same sample in a study of control samples from healthy donors and cancer patients. Generated by immunoSEQ multiplex PCR, the TCRdb table keeps only in-frame clones and is missing some. Found here are about 92,000 clones, roughly four fifths of them singletons; the top ten hold roughly 9.8%. The sample was blood. The receptors originated from a woman in her sixties in good health.

The chain has TRBV29-1 and TRBJ1-4; D gene ambiguous. The CDR3 extends over 13 amino acids. V shed 3 bases and J shed 5 bases, with 10 bases lying between them. CDR1 and CDR2 from the germline V gene are SQVTM and ANQGSEA. The CDR3 sequence: CSVEVAGNEKLFF. CDR3 nucleotides: TGCAGCGTTGAGGTGGCGGGGAATGAAAAACTGTTTTTT.

The CDR3 DNA follows: TGTGCCAGCAGTCCTGGACAGGGGTATGGCTACACCTTC. It is translated as CASSPGQGYGYTF. The chain joins TRBV28 to TRBJ1-2; 9 bases agree with TRBD1. The V segment lost 5 bases and the J segment 5 bases; nucleotides outside the gene matches: 3. This CDR3 has 13 residues. Germline V CDR1 and CDR2: MDHEN, SYDVKM.

CDR3 in DNA: TGTGCCAGCAGCCTGACAGGCCCCAGCGGCTACACCTTC. This encodes CASSLTGPSGYTF. This rearrangement joins TRBV12-3 or TRBV12-4 to TRBJ1-2, with a tentative D call TRBD1 (6 bases). CDR3 length: 13 amino acids. V shed 6 bases and J shed 8 bases, with 16 bases lying between them.

The chain carries TRBV19 and TRBJ1-5; D unclear. The CDR3 is 16 amino acids. The V and J ends lost 3 bases and 0 bases respectively, with 12 bases between them. Germline V gene sequence: CDR1 LNHDA, CDR2 SQIVND (reference sequence). CDR3 region: CASSIRTAYSNQPQHF. For the CDR3, the DNA is TGTGCCAGTAGTATCCGCACAGCGTATAGCAATCAGCCCCAGCATTTT.

The V and J genes are TRBV4-1 and TRBJ2-7; unclear D gene. V lost 4 bases and J 0 bases, leaving 16 bases between the germline ends. The CDR3 is made up of 16 amino acids. Germline V gene data show CDR1 as MGHRA and CDR2 as YSYEKL. The CDR3 spells CASSPSSWTSSYEQYF. CDR3 nucleotide sequence: TGCGCCAGCAGCCCCAGCTCCTGGACGAGCTCCTACGAGCAGTACTTC.

This clone was found once. The V call is TRBV7-2, the J call TRBJ2-2; no clear D gene. The germline V and J ends were trimmed by 3 bases and 4 bases, with 12 bases remaining between them. This CDR3 region has 15 residues. CDR1 and CDR2 (germline): SGHTA, FQGNSA. In DNA form, the CDR3 reads TGTGCCAGCAGCTTTTGGTATAGTTCCACCGGGGAGCTGTTTTTT. The encoded protein is CASSFWYSSTGELFF.

V is TRBV7-8 and J is TRBJ1-1; tentative D call: TRBD1 (5 bases). CDR3 size: 14 residues. V was cut by 1 base and J by 3 bases, with 9 bases left in between. Per germline, CDR1 SGHVS and CDR2 FQNEAQ. CDR3 sequence: CASSLGARDTEAFF. The DNA for the CDR3 is TGTGCCAGCAGCTTAGGTGCCAGGGACACTGAAGCTTTCTTT. Based on the CDR3 plus reference TRBV7-8 and TRBJ1-1, the full variable domain is GAGVSQSPRYKVAKRGQDVALRCDPISGHVSLFWYQQALGQGPEFLTYFQNEAQLDKSGLPSDRFFAERPEGSVSTLKIQRTQQEDSAVYLCASSLGARDTEAFFGQGTRLTVV.

The chain is built from TRBV7-9 and TRBJ2-3, with 9 nucleotides matching TRBD2. V trimming: 5 bases; J trimming: 0 bases; junction bases outside the gene matches: 12. There are 18 residues in the CDR3. Per germline, CDR1 SEHNR and CDR2 FQNEAQ (reference sequence). In nucleotides, the CDR3 is TGTGCCAGCAGCCCCGCGGGAGGGTTAAAGAAGAGCACAGATACGCAGTATTTT. Residues: CASSPAGGLKKSTDTQYF.

This clone was counted a few times. The chain recombines TRBV5-8 with TRBJ2-3; no definite D call. V lost 4 bases, J lost 4 bases, and 7 bases lay in between. Germline loops: CDR1 SGHTS, CDR2 YDEGEE. The length of the CDR3 is 12 residues. Written as DNA, the CDR3 is TGTGCCAGCAGCCCTAGTGCAGATACGCAGTATTTT. It is translated as CASSPSADTQYF.

The chain's CDR3 is CASSPIQGNYGYTF. The CDR3, as DNA: TGTGCCAGTAGTCCCATACAGGGTAACTATGGCTACACCTTC. The genes are TRBV19 and TRBJ1-2; D might be TRBD1 (6 bases). Germline loops: CDR1 LNHDA, CDR2 SQIVND (reference sequence). This CDR3 comprises 14 residues. V was trimmed by 5 bases and J by 1 base, leaving 11 bases between them.

V is TRBV7-2 and J is TRBJ2-3; 14 bases align to TRBD2. There are 16 residues in the CDR3. Losses at the gene ends were 3 bases for V and 4 bases for J; bases not matched to a gene: 3. The V gene's germline CDR1 is SGHTA and CDR2 FQGNSA. CDR3 DNA: TGTGCCAGCAGCTTGACTAGCGGGGGGGCCTCAGATACGCAGTATTTT. This translates into CASSLTSGGASDTQYF.

The chain uses TRBV2 and TRBJ1-1; D unresolved. Germline-derived CDR1 and CDR2 are SNHLY and FYNNEI. The CDR3 covers 14 residues. Trimming stripped 1 base from V and 1 base from J, with 7 bases between. CDR3 sequence: CASSEGFRNTEAFF. CDR3 DNA sequence: TGTGCCAGCAGTGAAGGGTTTAGGAACACTGAAGCTTTCTTT.

This rearrangement joins TRBV5-5 to TRBJ2-7, with D perhaps assigned TRBD1 or TRBD2 (5 bases each). With 2 bases removed from V and 2 bases from J, the gap between germline ends came to 11 bases. Per germline, CDR1 SGHKS and CDR2 YYEKEE (reference sequence). There are 14 residues in the CDR3. The CDR3 loop is CASSFGEGPYEQYF. The CDR3 coding sequence is TGTGCCAGCAGCTTTGGCGAGGGGCCCTACGAGCAGTACTTC.

This clone appeared a single time. The gene calls are TRBV7-2 and TRBJ1-2; D uncertain. Germline V CDR1 and CDR2: SGHTA, FQGNSA. Trimming cost V 5 bases and J 5 bases, with 18 bases left between them. The CDR3 consists of 15 residues. This CDR3 reads CASSAPQAFLYGYTF. The CDR3 DNA reads TGTGCCAGCAGCGCACCGCAAGCTTTCCTTTATGGCTACACCTTC. Full variable domain (remainder filled in from reference TRBV7-2 and TRBJ1-2): GAGVSQSPSNKVTEKGKDVELRCDPISGHTALYWYRQSLGQGLEFLIYFQGNSAPDKSGLPSDRFSAERTGGSVSTLTIQRTQQEDSAVYLCASSAPQAFLYGYTFGSGTRLTVV.

The rearrangement uses TRBV4-3 and TRBJ2-3; D gene uncertain. The CDR3 has 14 residues. V dropped 2 bases and J dropped 4 bases, with 10 bases sitting between them. In germline, CDR1 is LGHNA, CDR2 YSLEER. The CDR3 DNA sequence: TGCGCCAGCAGCCAAACCCGGGTTGCAGATACGCAGTATTTT. The encoded protein is CASSQTRVADTQYF.

The rearrangement joins TRBV5-1 to TRBJ1-6, with unresolved D. The CDR3 is 11 residues long. V was pared by 2 bases and J by 7 bases, with 1 base between. Germline-derived CDR1 and CDR2 are SGHRS and YFSETQ. CDR3 in DNA: TGCGCCAGCAGCTTAAATTCACCCCTCCACTTT. It translates to CASSLNSPLHF.

This clone showed up just once. The chain has TRBV3-1 (or the pseudogene TRBV3-2) and TRBJ2-5; TRBD2 matches at 11 bases. Trimming at V came to 4 bases and at J to 4 bases, leaving 5 bases not matched to a gene. Germline values: CDR1 LGHDT, CDR2 YNNKEL (reference sequence). The CDR3 is 15 amino acids. CDR3 sequence: CASSRSGGAGETQYF. The DNA of the CDR3 is TGTGCCAGCAGCCGTAGCGGGGGGGCTGGAGAGACCCAGTACTTC.

The rearrangement joins TRBV3-1 (or the pseudogene TRBV3-2) to TRBJ1-1; D remains unclear. The CDR3 consists of 13 residues. Between the trimmed V and J ends, which lost 6 bases and 0 bases, there was a span of 8 bases. In germline, CDR1 is LGHDT, CDR2 YNNKEL (reference sequence). The CDR3 spells CASSPTLNTEAFF. CDR3 sequence (DNA): TGTGCCAGCAGTCCCACTTTGAACACTGAAGCTTTCTTT.

In this sample, this clone turned up once. This chain connects TRBV28 to TRBJ1-5; D perhaps matches TRBD1 (5 bases). Trimming pared 3 bases from V and 4 bases from J, leaving 13 bases between. This CDR3 is 15 amino acids long. CDR1 is MDHEN and CDR2 is SYDVKM in the germline V gene. CDR3 residues: CASSFPTGGNQPQHF. Here the CDR3 DNA reads TGTGCCAGCAGTTTCCCCACAGGTGGAAATCAGCCCCAGCATTTT.

The V call is TRBV3-1 (or the pseudogene TRBV3-2), the J call TRBJ2-7, with 8 nucleotides matching TRBD1. With 1 base clipped from V and 2 bases from J, the junction kept 1 base outside the gene matches. CDR3 length: 14 amino acids. Germline lookup yields CDR1 LGHDT and CDR2 YNNKEL (reference sequence). CDR3 protein: CASSQGTGTYEQYF. The CDR3 bases are TGTGCCAGCAGCCAAGGGACAGGGACCTACGAGCAGTACTTC.

The CDR3 DNA reads TGTGCCAGCAGCTTTTATCCGGGGATTAGGACAGATACGCAGTATTTT. Protein product: CASSFYPGIRTDTQYF. This chain joins TRBV5-5 and TRBJ2-3; D perhaps matches TRBD2 (5 bases). V dropped 2 bases and J dropped 3 bases, with 16 bases sitting between them. Germline V gene sequence: CDR1 SGHKS, CDR2 YYEKEE (reference sequence). The CDR3 extends over 16 amino acids.

Here the CDR3 reads CASSLSTGDHGYTF. Written as DNA, the CDR3 is TGCGCCAGCAGCTTATCGACAGGGGATCATGGCTACACCTTC. This chain connects TRBV5-1 to TRBJ1-2; 8 bases are a match to TRBD1. The junction had 6 bases not matched to a gene; V was cut back by 2 bases and J by 6 bases. The CDR3 sequence is 14 residues long. Germline V CDR1 and CDR2: SGHRS, YFSETQ.

The V and J genes are TRBV6-5 and TRBJ1-5, with a tentative D call TRBD1 (6 bases). CDR1 is MNHEY, CDR2 SVGAGI, per germline. This CDR3 region has 15 residues. The V gene lost 6 bases and the J gene lost 7 bases, with 19 bases spanning the gap. CDR3 protein: CASSPTGTTGQPQHF. The CDR3 bases are TGTGCCAGCAGCCCCACAGGGACGACCGGACAGCCCCAGCATTTT.

The chain carries TRBV6-5 and TRBJ1-2, with a possible D match to TRBD1 (6 bases). Germline V gives CDR1 MNHEY, CDR2 SVGAGI. Trimming took 5 bases from V and 1 from J, leaving 14 bases between them. The CDR3 sequence is 15 residues long. CDR3 bases: TGTGCCAGCAGTACAGGACAGAGGGGTAACTATGGCTACACCTTC. Translating gives CASSTGQRGNYGYTF.

This rearrangement joins TRBV11-2 to TRBJ2-1; the match to TRBD2 covers 15 bases. Germline V gives CDR1 SGHAT, CDR2 FQNNGV. The CDR3 covers 16 residues. V shed 4 bases, J shed 5 bases, and the junction held 3 bases outside the gene matches. The CDR3: CASSWTSGRADNEQFF. DNA of the CDR3: TGTGCCAGCAGCTGGACTAGCGGGAGGGCCGACAATGAGCAGTTCTTC.

J is TRBJ1-6 and V is TRBV18; D perhaps matches TRBD1 (6 bases). Looked up from germline, CDR1 is KGHSH and CDR2 is LQKENI. CDR3 size: 13 residues. Trimming removed 8 bases at V and 7 bases at J, with 12 bases between. The CDR3: CASTGTPNSPLHF. Here the CDR3 DNA reads TGTGCCAGCACCGGGACACCGAATTCACCCCTCCACTTT.